Here is one TCR beta chain with its context. This sample is drawn from a study of blood T cell repertoires in COVID-19. Study overall: The United States, Italy and Spain provided the acute and convalescent COVID-19 samples. In each case, the material was cDNA or gDNA derived from T cells, B-cell-depleted T cells, or PBMCs.

Source study methods: Reference gene primer amplification gave nucleated cell count estimates. Data came from immunoSEQ multiplex PCR; TCRdb stores just in-frame clones and leaves some out. V and J calls and clone size come straight from that table; D and trimming were deduced from the DNA. Of fewer than 150,000 clones in the sample, roughly 80% were seen once. Germline-derived CDR1 and CDR2 are SGDLS and YYNGEE. The V gene end was trimmed by 2 bases and the J gene end by 2 bases; junction bases not matched to a gene: 12. The CDR3 has 18 residues. The rearrangement links TRBV9 to TRBJ2-2, with 7 bases aligning to TRBD1. Sequences were obtained from peripheral blood. The sequence derives from a woman between 50 and 59 years old with acute or convalescent COVID-19. CDR3 region: CASSVGSTGAFNTGELFF. The CDR3 nucleotides are TGTGCCAGCAGCGTTGGGAGTACAGGGGCGTTTAACACCGGGGAGCTGTTTTTT.